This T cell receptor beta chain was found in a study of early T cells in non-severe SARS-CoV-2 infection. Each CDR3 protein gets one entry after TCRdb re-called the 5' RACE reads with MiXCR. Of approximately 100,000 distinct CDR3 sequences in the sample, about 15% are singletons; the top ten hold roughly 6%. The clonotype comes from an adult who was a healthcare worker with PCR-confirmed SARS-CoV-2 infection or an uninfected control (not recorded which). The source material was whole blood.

Here the CDR3 DNA reads TGTGCCAGCAGCCATAGCCTGAAAGGGGTCCCTGAAGCTTTCTTT. Protein product: CASSHSLKGVPEAFF. The chain carries TRBV14 and TRBJ1-1; D possibly corresponds to TRBD1 (5 bases). The germline CDR1 and CDR2 sequences are SGHDN and FVKESK. The CDR3 is 15 residues long. The V and J ends lost 3 bases and 6 bases respectively, with 17 bases between them.